These 20 T cell receptor beta chains share one sample of origin, sequenced in a study of T cells in Graves' hyperthyroidism and ophthalmopathy. Amplified TCR beta CDR3 regions derived from RNA transcripts. RT-PCR in the first round (using the HTBI primer set) targeted the TCR CDR3. One entry per CDR3 protein results from TCRdb running MiXCR on the multiplex PCR reads. The table lists 490,000 or so distinct CDR3 sequences, less than 20% of them singletons. Sequenced sample: blood. These receptors were collected from a man aged 40-49 years with Graves' ophthalmopathy.

The V and J genes are TRBV19 and TRBJ2-5; D possibly matches TRBD1 or TRBD2 (5 bases each). The germline V gene has CDR1 LNHDA and CDR2 SQIVND (reference sequence). Trimming took 1 base from V and 2 from J, leaving 14 bases between them. This CDR3 has 16 residues. This CDR3 reads CASSIGKQGRQETQYF. For the CDR3, the DNA is TGTGCCAGTAGTATAGGGAAGCAGGGACGACAAGAGACCCAGTACTTC.

In this sample, this clonotype turned up many times. This chain uses TRBV30 with TRBJ2-2, with TRBD1 as a possible D gene (6 bases). Germline V gene lookup returns CDR1 GTSNPN and CDR2 SVGIG (reference sequence). This CDR3 spans 12 amino acids. Trimming took 2 bases from V and 6 from J, leaving 7 bases between them. The CDR3 loop is CAWSWTAGELFF. The CDR3 bases are TGTGCCTGGAGTTGGACAGCCGGGGAGCTGTTTTTT.

In regard to this clonotype: A read error may explain this, as a much larger clone is one base away. A read error is likely, as this CDR3 ends without the conserved phenylalanine or tryptophan. The gene calls are TRBV20-1 and TRBJ2-7, with no clear D. Germline assignment: CDR1 DFQATT and CDR2 SNEGSKA (reference sequence). The CDR3 length is 14 residues. Trimming shortened V by 0 bases and J by 3 bases, and 12 bases separated the two germline ends. The CDR3 DNA reads as TGCAGTGCTAGAGATTCTTCCGGAATCTACGAGCAGTACTCC. Its protein is CSARDSSGIYEQYS.

This clonotype was seen more than once but under ten times. This chain links TRBV6-1 with TRBJ1-2; D is unclear. The CDR3 has 10 amino acids. Trimming took 10 bases from V and 8 from J, leaving 11 bases between them. Germline V gives CDR1 MNHNS, CDR2 SASEGT. CDR3 in DNA: TGTGCCACCGTAGGTAACGGCTACACCTTC. Encoded protein: CATVGNGYTF.

The CDR3 sequence is CASSYPDPTDTQYF. The CDR3 nucleotides read TGTGCCAGCAGTTACCCGGACCCCACAGATACGCAGTATTTT. The chain employs TRBV6-2 or TRBV6-3 and TRBJ2-3, with D uncertain. Trimming removed 2 bases at V and 2 bases at J, with 8 bases between. In germline, CDR1 is MNHEY, CDR2 SVGEGT. This CDR3 has 14 residues.

For the CDR3, the DNA is TGTGCCAGCCGGAGGTTGGGCAGCTCGATACAATATGGCTACACCTTC. The encoded protein is CASRRLGSSIQYGYTF. The chain has TRBV6-2 or TRBV6-3 and TRBJ1-2; D is unclear. The V gene lost 8 bases and the J gene lost 5 bases, with 24 bases spanning the gap. Germline V gene data show CDR1 as MNHEY and CDR2 as SVGEGT. The CDR3 runs 16 residues.

The rearrangement joins TRBV12-3 or TRBV12-4 to TRBJ2-1; 7 bases align to TRBD1. The CDR3 runs to 12 residues. Trimming at V came to 4 bases and at J to 12 bases, leaving 6 bases not matched to a gene. This CDR3 is CASSSGTVRQFF. The CDR3 DNA reads as TGTGCCAGCAGTTCAGGGACAGTTCGGCAGTTCTTC.

Note on this clonotype: A much larger clone lies one base from this, so it may be a read error. The rearrangement uses TRBV28 and TRBJ2-1; D may be TRBD1 or TRBD2 (5 bases each). Germline V CDR1 and CDR2: MDHEN, SYDVKM. The CDR3 runs to 16 residues. Deletions cut 4 bases from V and 4 bases from J, with 17 bases between. The CDR3 is CASSSLNRGAYNEQFF. For the CDR3, the DNA is TGTGCCAGCAGTTCCTTAAATAGAGGGGCTTACAATGAGCAGTTCTTC.

Ten or more counts support this clonotype. The rearrangement links TRBV12-3 or TRBV12-4 to TRBJ1-1; perhaps TRBD1 as D (6 bases). This CDR3 spans 14 amino acids. Trimming pared 6 bases from V and 5 bases from J, leaving 16 bases between. CDR3 sequence: CASSYQGRGTEAFF. The CDR3 nucleotides are TGTGCCAGCAGCTATCAGGGGAGGGGGACTGAAGCTTTCTTT.

This clonotype was detected only a few times. The rearrangement uses TRBV3-1 and TRBJ1-6, with D unclear. CDR3 size: 14 residues. The V gene lost 3 bases and the J gene lost 6 bases, with 9 bases spanning the gap. Germline V lookup: CDR1 LGHDT, CDR2 YNNKEL (reference sequence). The CDR3 DNA reads TGTGCCAGCAGCCAGGGATTCGGTAATTCACCCCTCCACTTT. Protein product: CASSQGFGNSPLHF.

The rearrangement joins TRBV5-8 to TRBJ1-1; 9 bases align to TRBD1. Germline trimming cut 2 bases from V and 7 bases from J; bases unmatched to any gene: 6. Germline CDR1 SGHTS, CDR2 YDEGEE. The CDR3 runs to 14 residues. The CDR3 region is CASSFGQGLGEAFF. The CDR3, as DNA: TGTGCCAGCAGCTTTGGACAGGGGCTTGGTGAAGCTTTCTTT.

Only a few counts were recorded for this clonotype. The V gene is TRBV6-1, the J gene TRBJ1-5, with unresolved D. V lost 5 bases to trimming and J lost 4 bases, with 15 bases between them. Germline V lookup: CDR1 MNHNS, CDR2 SASEGT. CDR3 length: 15 amino acids. This CDR3 is CASSSQHGVNQPQHF. DNA for the CDR3: TGTGCCAGCAGTTCCCAGCATGGGGTTAATCAGCCCCAGCATTTT.

This clonotype appeared a few times. The J gene is TRBJ2-1, the V gene TRBV28; 11 bases agree with TRBD2. Trimming at V came to 6 bases and at J to 10 bases, leaving 5 bases not matched to a gene. The CDR3 totals 13 residues. CDR1 and CDR2 (germline): MDHEN, SYDVKM. The CDR3 sequence: CASSRTSGREQFF. In nucleotides, the CDR3 is TGTGCCAGCAGCAGAACTAGCGGGAGAGAGCAGTTCTTC. The full variable domain, completed using reference TRBV28 and TRBJ2-1, is DVKVTQSSRYLVKRTGEKVFLECVQDMDHENMFWYRQDPGLGLRLIYFSYDVKMKEKGDIPEGYSVSREKKERFSLILESASTNQTSMYLCASSRTSGREQFFGPGTRLTVL.

Ten or more counts support this clonotype. The junction differs from germline at one of its ends, possibly a read error. This chain links TRBV4-1 with TRBJ2-5, with 11 nucleotides matching TRBD2. This CDR3 spans 14 amino acids. Per germline, CDR1 MGHRA and CDR2 YSYEKL. CDR3 protein: CASSQASGGETQYF. The CDR3, as DNA: TGTGCCAGCAGCCAAGCTAGCGGGGGGGAGACCCAGTACTTC.

This clonotype has more than one count but fewer than ten. The V call is TRBV9, the J call TRBJ2-3; 8 bases map to TRBD2. The trim removed 4 bases at V and 6 bases at J, leaving 13 bases unmatched. CDR3 size: 16 residues. Germline V gene lookup returns CDR1 SGDLS and CDR2 YYNGEE. In DNA form, the CDR3 reads TGTGCCAGCAGCCCAGCCTTAGCGGGGAGTGTGGATACGCAGTATTTT. As protein: CASSPALAGSVDTQYF.

This clonotype showed up many times. The CDR3 coding sequence is TGTGCCAGCAGTTTCTTAATAGCGGGAAACTACAATGAGCAGTTCTTC. This codes for CASSFLIAGNYNEQFF. The V and J genes are TRBV27 and TRBJ2-1, with TRBD2 identical over 8 bases. Trimming at V came to 3 bases and at J to 3 bases, leaving 7 bases not matched to a gene. The germline V gene encodes CDR1 MNHEY and CDR2 SMNVEV (reference sequence). There are 16 residues in the CDR3.

The chain combines TRBV30 with TRBJ2-7; a possible D gene is TRBD1 (5 bases). Trimming took off 3 bases at V and 3 bases at J, with 12 bases between the two ends. CDR3 length equals 13 residues. Germline lookup yields CDR1 GTSNPN and CDR2 SVGIG (reference sequence). In DNA form, the CDR3 reads TGTGCCTGGAGCCCAGGGCGTGGCTACGAGCAGTACTTC. Its protein product is CAWSPGRGYEQYF.

Ten or more counts support this clonotype. The chain uses TRBV5-5 and TRBJ2-7, with 14 bases identical to TRBD2. With 0 bases clipped from V and 6 bases from J, the junction kept 2 bases outside the gene matches. The CDR3 spans 15 residues. Germline V gene data show CDR1 as SGHKS and CDR2 as YYEKEE (reference sequence). This CDR3 reads CASSLEGLAGAEQYF. In DNA form, the CDR3 reads TGTGCCAGCAGCTTGGAGGGACTAGCGGGGGCCGAGCAGTACTTC.

The V and J genes are TRBV5-4 and TRBJ2-1; D unclear. Germline V gene sequence: CDR1 SGHNT, CDR2 YYREEE (reference sequence). The CDR3 sequence is 13 residues long. Trimming took 2 bases from V and 6 from J, leaving 9 bases between them. The CDR3 DNA reads TGTGCCAGCAGCTTTAATAGTCGCAATGAGCAGTTCTTC. Translation gives CASSFNSRNEQFF. The variable domain in full, with the rest retrieved from reference TRBV5-4 and TRBJ2-1, is ETGVTQSPTHLIKTRGQQVTLRCSSQSGHNTVSWYQQALGQGPQFIFQYYREEENGRGNFPPRFSGLQFPNYSSELNVNALELDDSALYLCASSFNSRNEQFFGPGTRLTVL.

This clonotype was detected many times. The chain joins TRBV11-2 to TRBJ1-1, with D unresolved. V was trimmed by 5 bases and J by 4 bases, leaving 14 bases between them. The germline V gene encodes CDR1 SGHAT and CDR2 FQNNGV. This CDR3 region has 14 residues. CDR3 in DNA: TGTGCCAGCAGCCCCCGGGCCCTGCGCACTGAAGCTTTCTTT. Translation: CASSPRALRTEAFF.